Described below is a single TCR beta chain sequence and its context. These data originate in a study of blood T cell repertoires in COVID-19. Study summary: The samples span acute and convalescent COVID-19 from the United States, Italy and Spain.

Data came from immunoSEQ multiplex PCR; TCRdb stores just in-frame clones and leaves some out. Counted here are tens of thousands of clones, 80% to 90% occurring once; the ten biggest clones make up about 2.1%. The CDR3 runs to 17 residues. The germline CDR1 and CDR2 sequences are SGHTA and FQGTGA. Trimming removed 5 bases at V and 6 bases at J, with 22 bases between. The chain employs TRBV7-3 and TRBJ2-2; D unresolved. This TCR derives from a human donor in a cohort sampled during active COVID-19. Sequencing was performed on peripheral blood. CDR3 nucleotide sequence: TGTGCCAGCAGCCAACTCTCGATGGGTTTTGAGGCCGGGGAGCTGTTTTTT. It codes for CASSQLSMGFEAGELFF.